The text below deals with one TCR beta chain. Its specificity is unknown. The entry originates in a study of CD8 T cells in ankylosing spondylitis. Study results and caveats: For ankylosing spondylitis blood, a TCR beta motif of 7 or 8 highly homologous variants appeared characteristic. Matched ankylosing spondylitis synovial fluid reportedly showed significant enrichment of disease-linked clones. Disease-linked clones had a CD8+ phenotype and relatively low frequency in peripheral blood.

The authors made TCR beta libraries by quantitative 5'-RACE with molecular barcodes. A single record per CDR3 protein comes from TCRdb applying MiXCR to the 5' RACE reads. The data contain about 330,000 distinct CDR3 sequences, around 8% of them singletons. CDR3 length: 17 amino acids. Trimming took 1 base from V and 1 from J; bases not matched to a gene: 4. Germline loops: CDR1 SGHVS, CDR2 FQNEAQ. Sequencing used blood, either unsorted or a sorted T cell fraction (not recorded which). J is TRBJ2-2 and V is TRBV7-8, with 9 bases aligning to TRBD2. The clonotype comes from a male donor with ankylosing spondylitis. The DNA for the CDR3 is TGTGCCAGCAGCTTAGGAGTGACTAGCGGGAACACCGGGGAGCTGTTTTTT. It encodes CASSLGVTSGNTGELFF.